This T cell receptor beta chain was sequenced for a study of blood T cell repertoires in COVID-19. CDR1 and CDR2 from the germline V gene are MNHEY and SMNVEV (reference sequence). V lost 4 bases to trimming and J lost 7 bases; unmatched junction nucleotides: 1. This CDR3 has 13 residues. Clones were read by immunoSEQ multiplex PCR, and TCRdb kept only the in-frame ones, dropping some. The sample lists 300,000 to 400,000 clones; roughly 90% were seen once. The clonotype originates from a woman aged 25 to 39 who had been exposed to COVID-19. V usage is TRBV27 and J usage is TRBJ1-6, with 7 bases identical to TRBD1. The sequencing input was PBMCs or T cells enriched from blood (not recorded which). The CDR3 DNA reads as TGTGCCAGCAGTTGGGGACAGAATTCACCCCTCCACTTT. Translated: CASSWGQNSPLHF.